Listed below are T cell receptor beta chains from one sample, sequenced in a study of T-cell memory formation after mild COVID-19. TCRdb passed the 5' RACE reads through MiXCR, listing each CDR3 protein once. This sample yields approximately 150,000 distinct CDR3 sequences, of which 5.5% to 7% are seen a single time; more than 2% belongs to the top ten. The sample was PBMCs or a T cell subset sorted from them (not recorded which). The receptors originated from an adult woman who had mild COVID-19 (a few samples of this study predate the infection). Cell type and time point are not known. Each CDR3 is given with its conserved first and last residue. The D gene is left open where the match is weak. A clone size is listed for some rows: how often the clone was seen (once, few, many), or a class if it is expanded.

d_call,v_call,j_call,clone_size,cdr3_nt,cdr3_aa
TRBD2,TRBV5-1,TRBJ2-2,many,TGCGCCAGCAGCTTGATGTTAGCGGGGAGCACCGGGGAGCTGTTTTTT,CASSLMLAGSTGELFF
.,TRBV9,TRBJ2-5,few,TGTGCCAGCAGCGTAGCCGGGGGGCTGGTGGAGACCCAGTACTTC,CASSVAGGLVETQYF
.,TRBV5-1,TRBJ2-3,.,TGCGCCAGCAGCGTCGATCGCACAGATACGCAGTATTTT,CASSVDRTDTQYF
TRBD2,TRBV7-2,TRBJ2-1,many,TGTGCCAGCAGACTACCGGGACTAGCGGGAGGCTCCTACAATGAGCAGTTCTTC,CASRLPGLAGGSYNEQFF
.,TRBV7-9,TRBJ1-6,many,TGTGCCAGCAGCTTAGATAGGGGCAGTAATTCACCCCTCCACTTT,CASSLDRGSNSPLHF
.,TRBV28,TRBJ1-2,many,TGTGCCAGCAGGTCCTACTCAACCAACTATGGCTACACCTTC,CASRSYSTNYGYTF
TRBD2,TRBV7-2,TRBJ2-1,many,TGTGCCAGCAGCTTAGCGGGGACTAGGTTTGGTAACAATGAGCAGTTCTTC,CASSLAGTRFGNNEQFF
.,TRBV4-2,TRBJ2-2,.,TGTGCCAGCAGCCAAGATCTGGCAGGGACGTACACCGGGGAGCTGTTTTTT,CASSQDLAGTYTGELFF
.,TRBV20-1,TRBJ1-1,many,TGCAGTGCTAGTAATACGAACACTGAAGCTTTCTTT,CSASNTNTEAFF
.,TRBV5-1,TRBJ2-3,few,TGCGCCAGCAGCTTGCCTTTAGGGGACGGAGATACGCAGTATTTT,CASSLPLGDGDTQYF
.,TRBV5-1,TRBJ1-4,few,TGCGCCAGCAGCTCCAGGACAGATGAAAAACTGTTTTTT,CASSSRTDEKLFF
TRBD1,TRBV25-1,TRBJ1-6,many,TGTGCCAGCAGCGACTCACAGGGGGCGAGTAATTCACCCCTCCACTTT,CASSDSQGASNSPLHF
TRBD2,TRBV4-2,TRBJ2-7,many,TGTGCCAGCGGCCCAAAAACGGGACTAACCTACGAGCAGTACTTC,CASGPKTGLTYEQYF
.,TRBV5-1,TRBJ2-7,many,TGCGCCAGCAGCTTGGCACCTAGACAGGAGCAGTACTTC,CASSLAPRQEQYF
.,TRBV18,TRBJ2-5,many,TGTGCCAGCTCACGCCCGGCCATCTTTGCAGAGACCCAGTACTTC,CASSRPAIFAETQYF
.,TRBV7-2,TRBJ2-5,many,TGTGCCAGCAGCTTAATAGATCGGCAGCTACAAGAGACCCAGTACTTC,CASSLIDRQLQETQYF
.,TRBV5-6,TRBJ1-5,many,TGCGCCAGCAGCTTGAATAGCAATCAGCCCCAGCATTTT,CASSLNSNQPQHF
TRBD2,TRBV6-2/TRBV6-3,TRBJ2-1,few,TGTGCCAGCACAAGAGCGGGAACCTACAATGAGCAGTTCTTC,CASTRAGTYNEQFF